These 27 T cell receptor beta chains were sequenced from one sample in a study of blood T cell repertoires in COVID-19. Clones were sequenced by immunoSEQ multiplex PCR, and TCRdb holds only the in-frame ones, with some missing. This repertoire shows a few hundred thousand clones, around 89% found once; its top ten account for 0.95% to 1.1%. Sequenced input: PBMCs or T cells enriched from blood (not recorded which). All receptors come from a man younger than 35 who had recovered from COVID-19.

The rearrangement joins TRBV4-3 to TRBJ1-1, with 7 bases aligning to TRBD1. This CDR3 has 15 amino acids. Trimming cost V 2 bases and J 4 bases; bases outside gene matches: 7. CDR1 is LGHNA, CDR2 YSLEER, per germline. The CDR3 region is CASSQYSTGPTEAFF. In DNA, the CDR3 is TGCGCCAGCAGCCAATACTCGACAGGGCCCACTGAAGCTTTCTTT.

The genes are TRBV13 and TRBJ2-1; TRBD1 aligns across 7 bases. There are 16 residues in the CDR3. The trim removed 1 base at V and 8 bases at J, leaving 11 bases unmatched. Looked up from germline, CDR1 is PRHDT and CDR2 is FYEKMQ (reference sequence). The CDR3 coding sequence is TGTGCCAGCAGCTTAGTCGAGGGGGCCCCCGTCGATGAGCAGTTCTTC. Residues: CASSLVEGAPVDEQFF.

V gene TRBV5-1 combines with J gene TRBJ1-5; 7 nucleotides agree with TRBD1. The V gene end was trimmed by 4 bases and the J gene end by 1 base; junction bases not matched to a gene: 5. Germline CDR1 and CDR2: SGHRS and YFSETQ. The CDR3 sequence is 15 residues long. CDR3 DNA sequence: TGCGCCAGCAGCCAGACAGGGAGAAGCAATCAGCCCCAGCATTTT. Protein: CASSQTGRSNQPQHF.

The rearrangement joins TRBV30 to TRBJ1-5; a weak D match, TRBD1 (5 bases). This CDR3 comprises 13 residues. Trimming took 5 bases from V and 4 from J, leaving 12 bases between them. CDR1 and CDR2 (germline): GTSNPN, SVGIG (reference sequence). The DNA for the CDR3 is TGTGCCTGGGCGGGGGAGGGGAATCAGCCCCAGCATTTT. Protein: CAWAGEGNQPQHF.

J is TRBJ1-1 and V is TRBV6-5; no clear D. CDR1 MNHEY and CDR2 SVGAGI come from the germline V gene. Trimming took 2 bases from V and 4 from J, leaving 8 bases between them. CDR3 length: 13 amino acids. The CDR3 region is CASSYQVSTEAFF. The DNA for the CDR3 is TGTGCCAGCAGTTACCAGGTCAGCACTGAAGCTTTCTTT.

The rearrangement uses TRBV5-4 and TRBJ2-1; 9 bases map to TRBD2. Germline assignment: CDR1 SGHNT and CDR2 YYREEE (reference sequence). The CDR3 consists of 14 residues. V shed 6 bases and J 3 bases; nucleotides not matched to a gene: 4. The CDR3 bases are TGTGCCAGCATTGTTAGCGGGGGCTACAATGAGCAGTTCTTC. It encodes CASIVSGGYNEQFF.

The CDR3 sequence is CASSPTRLAVTAFF. The CDR3, as DNA: TGTGCCAGCAGCCCGACCCGCCTGGCGGTAACAGCTTTCTTT. The V gene is TRBV11-1, the J gene TRBJ1-1; D ambiguous. V was cut by 5 bases and J by 10 bases, with 20 bases left in between. CDR1 and CDR2 from the germline V gene are SGHAT and FQDESV (reference sequence). This CDR3 is built from 14 residues. Based on the CDR3 plus reference TRBV11-1 and TRBJ1-1, the full variable domain is EAEVAQSPRYKITEKSQAVAFWCDPISGHATLYWYRQILGQGPELLVQFQDESVVDDSQLPKDRFSAERLKGVDSTLKIQPAELGDSAMYLCASSPTRLAVTAFFGQGTRLTVV.

V usage is TRBV11-3 and J usage is TRBJ2-2, with 9 positions matching TRBD1. The CDR3 sequence is 15 residues long. V lost 5 bases and J lost 4; bases outside the gene matches: 5. Germline-derived CDR1 and CDR2 are SGHNT and YENEEA. The chain's CDR3 is CASSPGQGGTGELFF. CDR3 DNA sequence: TGTGCCAGCAGCCCGGGACAGGGAGGCACCGGGGAGCTGTTTTTT.

The gene calls are TRBV18 and TRBJ1-5; no definite D call. The CDR3 covers 15 residues. Germline-derived CDR1 and CDR2 are KGHSH and LQKENI. V dropped 3 bases and J dropped 3 bases, with 12 bases sitting between them. Here the CDR3 reads CASSPRWEANQPQHF. In DNA form, the CDR3 reads TGTGCCAGCTCACCCCGTTGGGAGGCCAATCAGCCCCAGCATTTT. Based on the CDR3 plus reference TRBV18 and TRBJ1-5, the full variable domain is NAGVMQNPRHLVRRRGQEARLRCSPMKGHSHVYWYRQLPEEGLKFMVYLQKENIIDESGMPKERFSAEFPKEGPSILRIQQVVRGDSAAYFCASSPRWEANQPQHFGDGTRLSIL.

The chain joins TRBV7-2 to TRBJ2-7; 7 bases agree with TRBD1. The J segment lost 2 bases and the V segment lost 5 bases, leaving 9 bases of the junction unmatched. CDR1 and CDR2 from the germline V gene are SGHTA and FQGNSA. The CDR3 spans 15 residues. The CDR3 region is CASSRRGGLAYEQYF. As DNA, the CDR3 is TGTGCCAGCAGCAGGAGAGGGGGCTTAGCCTACGAGCAGTACTTC.

The rearrangement uses TRBV5-8 and TRBJ1-1; D is perhaps TRBD1 (6 bases). Trimming removed 4 bases from V and 3 bases from J, with 19 bases in between. The CDR3 totals 16 residues. CDR1 is SGHTS, CDR2 YDEGEE, per germline. DNA of the CDR3: TGTGCCAGCAGCCAGAGGTGGGGGGGCGCGGACACTGAAGCTTTCTTT. Encoded protein: CASSQRWGGADTEAFF.

The chain combines TRBV5-4 with TRBJ2-1; 8 bases fit TRBD2. The junction had 12 bases not matched to a gene; V was cut back by 4 bases and J by 9 bases. The CDR3 sequence is 15 residues long. CDR1 SGHNT and CDR2 YYREEE come from the germline V gene (reference sequence). The chain's CDR3 is CASSRRAGDDVEQFF. The CDR3 coding sequence is TGTGCCAGCAGCCGAAGAGCGGGAGACGATGTTGAGCAGTTCTTC.

The chain has TRBV12-5 and TRBJ2-3; D may be TRBD1 (5 bases). The CDR3 covers 12 residues. V gave up 6 bases and J gave up 6 bases, with 10 bases separating them. Germline values: CDR1 LGHNT, CDR2 FRNRAP. The DNA of the CDR3 is TGTGCTAGTGGCCGTGACAGCGATACGCAGTATTTT. Translated: CASGRDSDTQYF.

V is TRBV3-1 (or the pseudogene TRBV3-2) and J is TRBJ1-5; TRBD1 matches 9 bases. The CDR3 consists of 15 residues. Germline CDR1 reads LGHDT; CDR2 reads YNNKEL (reference sequence). V gave up 6 bases and J gave up 4 bases; unmatched junction bases: 7. This CDR3 is CASSNDRGRNQPQHF. The CDR3 nucleotides are TGTGCCAGCAGTAATGACAGGGGGAGAAATCAGCCCCAGCATTTT.

J is TRBJ2-1 and V is TRBV19; D gene unclear. Germline-derived CDR1 and CDR2 are LNHDA and SQIVND (reference sequence). The CDR3 loop spans 14 amino acids. V lost 3 bases and J 4 bases, leaving 10 bases between the germline ends. The CDR3 nucleotides read TGTGCCAGTAGTATCGGTGCAGCGTACAATGAGCAGTTCTTC. Translating gives CASSIGAAYNEQFF.

This clone appeared a few times. The rearrangement links TRBV6-5 to TRBJ1-5; tentatively, D is TRBD1 (5 bases). The germline V gene has CDR1 MNHEY and CDR2 SVGAGI. The CDR3 has 16 residues. V dropped 0 bases and J dropped 4 bases, with 13 bases sitting between them. The CDR3 protein is CASSYSSQGANQPQHF. The CDR3 nucleotides are TGTGCCAGCAGTTACTCGAGTCAGGGTGCTAATCAGCCCCAGCATTTT.

The chain combines TRBV4-3 with TRBJ2-7; D is perhaps TRBD2 (6 bases). The V end was cut by 1 base, the J end by 2 bases, with 12 bases between. The CDR3 is 15 amino acids. The germline V gene has CDR1 LGHNA and CDR2 YSLEER. Written as DNA, the CDR3 is TGCGCCAGCAGCCAAGGTTGGGACTGGGCCTACGAGCAGTACTTC. This sequence encodes CASSQGWDWAYEQYF.

The J gene is TRBJ1-1, the V gene TRBV10-3; 7 nucleotides line up with TRBD1. Germline V CDR1 and CDR2: ENHRY, SYGVKD. The CDR3 has 15 amino acids. The trim removed 6 bases at V and 3 bases at J, leaving 10 bases unmatched. CDR3 in DNA: TGTGCCATCAGCGCCACGGACAGGTTTGACACTGAAGCTTTCTTT. It encodes CAISATDRFDTEAFF.

The chain employs TRBV15 and TRBJ2-7; D might be TRBD1 (7 bases). This CDR3 has 16 residues. The ends were cut back, 0 bases at V and 0 bases at J, with 12 bases in the middle. CDR1 and CDR2 (germline): LNHNV, YYDKDF (reference sequence). The CDR3 is CATSRDRQGGSYEQYF. The CDR3 nucleotides read TGTGCCACCAGCAGAGATAGGCAGGGGGGCTCCTACGAGCAGTACTTC.

The chain combines TRBV10-2 with TRBJ1-1; D might be TRBD1 (6 bases). The CDR3 has 13 amino acids. V lost 0 bases to trimming and J lost 6 bases, with 8 bases between them. The germline CDR1 and CDR2 sequences are WSHSY and SAAADI. The CDR3 sequence is CASSESSGAEAFF. CDR3 DNA sequence: TGCGCCAGCAGTGAGTCATCAGGGGCTGAAGCTTTCTTT.

This clone was seen just once. The gene calls are TRBV6-4 and TRBJ2-3; TRBD2 agrees at 7 bases. There are 15 residues in the CDR3. Looked up from germline, CDR1 is MRHNA and CDR2 is SNTAGT. V lost 5 bases to trimming and J lost 4 bases; unmatched junction nucleotides: 9. The CDR3 DNA is TGTGCCAGCAGTCCGGGGGGATTCCAAGCAGATACGCAGTATTTT. Its translation is CASSPGGFQADTQYF.

This clone showed up just once. The chain recombines TRBV24-1 with TRBJ1-2; D is possibly TRBD1 (6 bases). With 3 bases removed from V and 5 bases from J, the gap between germline ends came to 15 bases. This CDR3 comprises 15 residues. Looked up from germline, CDR1 is KGHDR and CDR2 is SFDVKD. The CDR3 DNA sequence: TGTGCCACCAGTGATGGACAGACCTCGGAATATGGCTACACCTTC. This sequence encodes CATSDGQTSEYGYTF.

The chain recombines TRBV19 with TRBJ1-2; no firm D call. Germline assignment: CDR1 LNHDA and CDR2 SQIVND (reference sequence). Trimming cost V 7 bases and J 4 bases, with 19 bases left between them. This CDR3 is built from 15 residues. The CDR3 DNA sequence: TGTGCCAGTACCCCTGGACCGGGATTTAGCTATGGCTACACCTTC. The encoded protein is CASTPGPGFSYGYTF.

The chain links TRBV6-4 to TRBJ2-1; a weak D match, TRBD2 (6 bases). V lost 0 bases, J lost 0 bases, and 6 bases lay in between. The CDR3 loop spans 15 amino acids. From germline, CDR1 is MRHNA and CDR2 SNTAGT. CDR3 loop: CASSDSAGSYNEQFF. CDR3 in DNA: TGTGCCAGCAGTGACTCAGCGGGCTCCTACAATGAGCAGTTCTTC.

This clone came up a few times. The gene calls are TRBV6-4 and TRBJ2-3; TRBD1 agrees at 9 bases. Germline CDR1 and CDR2: MRHNA and SNTAGT. V shed 10 bases, J shed 2 bases, and the junction held 4 bases outside the gene matches. This CDR3 comprises 13 residues. This CDR3 reads CATGQGHTDTQYF. CDR3 nucleotides: TGTGCCACGGGACAGGGACACACAGATACGCAGTATTTT.

The V and J genes are TRBV7-3 and TRBJ2-7; 8 nucleotides agree with TRBD2. The trim removed 5 bases at V and 2 bases at J, leaving 8 bases unmatched. Germline lookup yields CDR1 SGHTA and CDR2 FQGTGA. The CDR3 loop spans 15 amino acids. DNA of the CDR3: TGTGCCAGCAGCCCCTGGGCGGGGGGTGCCTACGAGCAGTACTTC. This sequence encodes CASSPWAGGAYEQYF.

This chain joins TRBV23-1 and TRBJ1-5, with a weak D call TRBD1 (6 bases). TRBV23-1 is an ORF, with its function uncertain. The CDR3 is 16 residues long. The germline V and J ends were trimmed by 1 base and 4 bases, with 14 bases remaining between them. The CDR3 sequence: CASSQYTNRVNQPQHF. CDR3 DNA sequence: TGCGCCAGCAGTCAATATACGAACAGGGTGAATCAGCCCCAGCATTTT.